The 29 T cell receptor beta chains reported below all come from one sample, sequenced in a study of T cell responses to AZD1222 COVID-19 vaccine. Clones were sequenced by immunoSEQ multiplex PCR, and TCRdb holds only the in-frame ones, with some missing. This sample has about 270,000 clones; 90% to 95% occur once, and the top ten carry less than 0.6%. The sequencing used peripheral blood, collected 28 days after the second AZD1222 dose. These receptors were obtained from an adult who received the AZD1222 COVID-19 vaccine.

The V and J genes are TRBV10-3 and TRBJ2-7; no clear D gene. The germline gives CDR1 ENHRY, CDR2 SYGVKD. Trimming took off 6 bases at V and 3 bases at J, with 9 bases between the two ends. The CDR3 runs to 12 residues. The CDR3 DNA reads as TGTGCCATCAGCCGATCAGGCTACGAGCAGTACTTC. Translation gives CAISRSGYEQYF.

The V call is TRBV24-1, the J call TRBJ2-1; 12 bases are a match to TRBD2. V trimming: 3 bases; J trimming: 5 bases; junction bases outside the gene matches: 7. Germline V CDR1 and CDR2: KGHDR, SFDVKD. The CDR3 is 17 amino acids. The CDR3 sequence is CATSDRGGLAGNNEQFF. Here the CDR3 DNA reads TGTGCCACCAGTGATCGAGGAGGACTAGCGGGGAACAATGAGCAGTTCTTC.

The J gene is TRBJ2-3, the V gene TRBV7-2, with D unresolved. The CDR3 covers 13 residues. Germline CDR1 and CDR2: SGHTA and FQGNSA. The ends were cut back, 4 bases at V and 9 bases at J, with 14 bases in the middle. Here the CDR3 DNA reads TGTGCCAGCAGCTCGGGCCCAGAGAGGACGCAGTATTTT. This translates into CASSSGPERTQYF.

The CDR3 region is CASSVNPTGVMDYGYTF. In DNA form, the CDR3 reads TGTGCCAGCAGCGTAAACCCAACAGGGGTAATGGACTATGGCTACACCTTC. The rearrangement links TRBV9 to TRBJ1-2, with TRBD1 identical over 7 bases. V lost 1 base to trimming and J lost 3 bases; unmatched junction nucleotides: 12. CDR3 length equals 17 residues. Germline V gives CDR1 SGDLS, CDR2 YYNGEE.

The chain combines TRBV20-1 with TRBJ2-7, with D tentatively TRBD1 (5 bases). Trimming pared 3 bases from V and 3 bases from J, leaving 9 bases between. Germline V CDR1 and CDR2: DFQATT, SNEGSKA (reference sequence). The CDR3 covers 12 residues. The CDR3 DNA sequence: TGCAGTGCTAGTTGGCAGGGCTACGAGCAGTACTTC. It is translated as CSASWQGYEQYF.

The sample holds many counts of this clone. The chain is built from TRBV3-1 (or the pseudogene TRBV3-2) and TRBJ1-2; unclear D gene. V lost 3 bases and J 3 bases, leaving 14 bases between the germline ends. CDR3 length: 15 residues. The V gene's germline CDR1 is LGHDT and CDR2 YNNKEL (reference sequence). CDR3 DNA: TGTGCCAGCAGCCACTTCGAGGCGGGGTACTATGGCTACACCTTC. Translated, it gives CASSHFEAGYYGYTF.

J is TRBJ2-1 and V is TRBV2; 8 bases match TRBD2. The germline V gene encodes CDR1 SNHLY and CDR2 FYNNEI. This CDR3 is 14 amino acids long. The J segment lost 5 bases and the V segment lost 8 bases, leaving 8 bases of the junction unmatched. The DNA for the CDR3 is TGTGCCAGCCATTTTAGCGGGGTGAACAATGAGCAGTTCTTC. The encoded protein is CASHFSGVNNEQFF.

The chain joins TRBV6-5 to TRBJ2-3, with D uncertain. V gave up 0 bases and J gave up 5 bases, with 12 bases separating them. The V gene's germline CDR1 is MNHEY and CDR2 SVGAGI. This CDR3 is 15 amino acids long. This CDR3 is CASSYSASSGDTQYF. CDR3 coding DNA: TGTGCCAGCAGTTACTCCGCTAGTAGTGGAGATACGCAGTATTTT.

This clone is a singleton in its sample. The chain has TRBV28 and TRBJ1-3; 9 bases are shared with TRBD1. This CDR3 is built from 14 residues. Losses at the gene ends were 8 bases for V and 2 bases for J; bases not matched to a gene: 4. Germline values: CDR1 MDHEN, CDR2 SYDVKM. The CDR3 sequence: CASGDRETGNTIYF. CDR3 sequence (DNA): TGTGCCAGCGGGGACAGGGAAACTGGAAACACCATATATTTT.

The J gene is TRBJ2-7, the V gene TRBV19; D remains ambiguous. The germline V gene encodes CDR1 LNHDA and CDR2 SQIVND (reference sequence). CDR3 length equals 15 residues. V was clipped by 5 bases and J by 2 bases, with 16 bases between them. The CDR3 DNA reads TGTGCCAGTAGTGCTCAGGCAGGCTTCACCTACGAGCAGTACTTC. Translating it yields CASSAQAGFTYEQYF.

The CDR3 region is CASSLGRAAEAFF. The CDR3 nucleotides are TGTGCCAGCAGTCTGGGCAGGGCAGCTGAAGCTTTCTTT. The chain has TRBV12-3 or TRBV12-4 and TRBJ1-1; maybe TRBD1 (5 bases). The CDR3 extends over 13 amino acids. The V end lost 5 bases, the J end lost 6 bases, and 13 bases lay between the germline ends.

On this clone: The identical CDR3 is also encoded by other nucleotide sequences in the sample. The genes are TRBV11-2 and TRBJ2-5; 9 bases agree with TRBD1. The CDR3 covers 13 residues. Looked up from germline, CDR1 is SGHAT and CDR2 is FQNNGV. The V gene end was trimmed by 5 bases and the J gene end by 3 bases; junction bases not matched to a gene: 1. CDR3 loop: CASSRDREETQYF. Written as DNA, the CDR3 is TGTGCCAGCAGCAGGGACAGGGAAGAGACCCAGTACTTC. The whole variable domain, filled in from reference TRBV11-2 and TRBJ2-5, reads EAGVAQSPRYKIIEKRQSVAFWCNPISGHATLYWYQQILGQGPKLLIQFQNNGVVDDSQLPKDRFSAERLKGVDSTLKIQPAKLEDSAVYLCASSRDREETQYFGPGTRLLVL.

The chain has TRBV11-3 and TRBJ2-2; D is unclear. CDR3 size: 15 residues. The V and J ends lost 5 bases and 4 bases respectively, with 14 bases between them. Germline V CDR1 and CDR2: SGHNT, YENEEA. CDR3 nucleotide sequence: TGTGCCAGCAGCCCCGTATACTCGCCCACCGGGGAGCTGTTTTTT. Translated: CASSPVYSPTGELFF. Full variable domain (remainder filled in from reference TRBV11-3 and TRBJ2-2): EAGVVQSPRYKIIEKKQPVAFWCNPISGHNTLYWYLQNLGQGPELLIRYENEEAVDDSQLPKDRFSAERLKGVDSTLKIQPAELGDSAVYLCASSPVYSPTGELFFGEGSRLTVL.

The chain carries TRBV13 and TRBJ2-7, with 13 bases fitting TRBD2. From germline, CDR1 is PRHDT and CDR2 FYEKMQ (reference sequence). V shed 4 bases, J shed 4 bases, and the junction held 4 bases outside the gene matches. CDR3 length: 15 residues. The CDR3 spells CASSYTSGRGYEQYF. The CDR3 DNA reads TGTGCCAGCAGCTACACTAGCGGGAGGGGGTACGAGCAGTACTTC. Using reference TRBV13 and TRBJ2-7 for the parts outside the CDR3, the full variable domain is AAGVIQSPRHLIKEKRETATLKCYPIPRHDTVYWYQQGPGQDPQFLISFYEKMQSDKGSIPDRFSAQQFSDYHSELNMSSLELGDSALYFCASSYTSGRGYEQYFGPGTRLTVT.

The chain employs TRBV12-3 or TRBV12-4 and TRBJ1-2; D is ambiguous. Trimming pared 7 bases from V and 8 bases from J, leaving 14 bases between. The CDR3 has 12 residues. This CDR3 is CASNTLGGGYTF. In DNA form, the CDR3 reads TGTGCCAGCAACACCCTTGGAGGGGGCTACACCTTC.

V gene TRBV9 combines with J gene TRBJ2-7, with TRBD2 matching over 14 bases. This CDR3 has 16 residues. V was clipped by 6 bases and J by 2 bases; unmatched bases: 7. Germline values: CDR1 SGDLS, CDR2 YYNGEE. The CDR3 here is CASTPGLAGAAYEQYF. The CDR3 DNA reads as TGTGCCAGCACCCCGGGACTAGCGGGAGCTGCCTACGAGCAGTACTTC.

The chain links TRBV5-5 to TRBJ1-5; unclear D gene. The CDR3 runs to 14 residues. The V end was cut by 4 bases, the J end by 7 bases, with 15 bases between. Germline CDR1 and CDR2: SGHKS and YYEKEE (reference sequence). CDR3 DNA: TGTGCCAGCAGCCCCGCGTGGGCAGGACAGCCCCAGCATTTT. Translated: CASSPAWAGQPQHF.

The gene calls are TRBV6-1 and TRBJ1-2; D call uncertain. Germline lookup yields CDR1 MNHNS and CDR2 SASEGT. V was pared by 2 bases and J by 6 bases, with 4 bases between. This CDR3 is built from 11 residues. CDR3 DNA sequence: TGTGCCAGCAGTGAAATTCATGGCTACACCTTC. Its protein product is CASSEIHGYTF.

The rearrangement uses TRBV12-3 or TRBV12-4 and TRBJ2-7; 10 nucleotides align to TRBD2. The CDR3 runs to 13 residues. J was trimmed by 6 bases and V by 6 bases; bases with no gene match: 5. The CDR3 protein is CASRVAGGAEQYF. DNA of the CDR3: TGTGCCAGCAGGGTAGCGGGGGGTGCCGAGCAGTACTTC.

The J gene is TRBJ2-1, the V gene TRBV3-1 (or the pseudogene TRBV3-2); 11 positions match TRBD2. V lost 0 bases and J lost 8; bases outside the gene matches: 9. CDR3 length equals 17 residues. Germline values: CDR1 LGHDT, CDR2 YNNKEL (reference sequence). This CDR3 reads CASSQEGWSSGRDEQFF. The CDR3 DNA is TGTGCCAGCAGCCAAGAGGGGTGGAGTAGCGGGAGGGATGAGCAGTTCTTC.

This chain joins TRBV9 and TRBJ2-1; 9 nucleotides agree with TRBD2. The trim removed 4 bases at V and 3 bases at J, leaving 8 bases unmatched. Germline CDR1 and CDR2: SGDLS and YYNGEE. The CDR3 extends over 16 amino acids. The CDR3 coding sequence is TGTGCCAGCAGCATCACCGGGACTAGCAGCTACAATGAGCAGTTCTTC. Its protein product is CASSITGTSSYNEQFF.

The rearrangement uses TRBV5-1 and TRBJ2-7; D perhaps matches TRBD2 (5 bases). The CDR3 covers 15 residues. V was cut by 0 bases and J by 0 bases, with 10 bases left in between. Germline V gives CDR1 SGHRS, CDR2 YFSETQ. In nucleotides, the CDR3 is TGCGCCAGCAGCTTGGACCCGGGAAGCTCCTACGAGCAGTACTTC. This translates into CASSLDPGSSYEQYF. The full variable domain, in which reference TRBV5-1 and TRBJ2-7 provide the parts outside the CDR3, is KAGVTQTPRYLIKTRGQQVTLSCSPISGHRSVSWYQQTPGQGLQFLFEYFSETQRNKGNFPGRFSGRQFSNSRSEMNVSTLELGDSALYLCASSLDPGSSYEQYFGPGTRLTVT.

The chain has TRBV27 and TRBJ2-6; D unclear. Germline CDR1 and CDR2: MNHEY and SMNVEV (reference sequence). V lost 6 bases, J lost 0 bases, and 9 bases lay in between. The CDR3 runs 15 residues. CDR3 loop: CASRRQDSGANVLTF. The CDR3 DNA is TGTGCCAGCAGGAGACAAGACTCTGGGGCCAACGTCCTGACTTTC.

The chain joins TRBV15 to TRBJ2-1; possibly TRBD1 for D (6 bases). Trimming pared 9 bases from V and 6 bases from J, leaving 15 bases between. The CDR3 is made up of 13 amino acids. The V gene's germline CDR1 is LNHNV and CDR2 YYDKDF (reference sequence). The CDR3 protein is CATGQGHGNEQFF. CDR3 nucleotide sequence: TGTGCCACGGGGCAGGGACATGGCAATGAGCAGTTCTTC.

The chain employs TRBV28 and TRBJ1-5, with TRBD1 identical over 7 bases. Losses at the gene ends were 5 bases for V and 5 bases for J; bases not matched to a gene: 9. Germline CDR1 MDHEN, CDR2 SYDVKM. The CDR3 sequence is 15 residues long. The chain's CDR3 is CASSPGGIFDQPQHF. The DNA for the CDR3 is TGTGCCAGCAGTCCAGGGGGGATCTTCGATCAGCCCCAGCATTTT.

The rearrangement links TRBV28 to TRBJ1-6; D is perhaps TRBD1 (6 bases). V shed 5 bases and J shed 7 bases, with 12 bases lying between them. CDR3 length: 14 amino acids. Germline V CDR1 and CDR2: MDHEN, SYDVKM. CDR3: CASSVWTANSPLHF. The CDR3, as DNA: TGTGCCAGCAGTGTCTGGACAGCGAATTCACCCCTCCACTTT. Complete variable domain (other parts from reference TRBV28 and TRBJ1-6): DVKVTQSSRYLVKRTGEKVFLECVQDMDHENMFWYRQDPGLGLRLIYFSYDVKMKEKGDIPEGYSVSREKKERFSLILESASTNQTSMYLCASSVWTANSPLHFGNGTRLTVT.

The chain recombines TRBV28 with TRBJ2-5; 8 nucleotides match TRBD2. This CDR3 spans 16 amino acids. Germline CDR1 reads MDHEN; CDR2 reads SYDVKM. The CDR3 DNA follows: TGTGTGCCAGGAACGCTTCTAGCGGGCTACCAAGAGACCCAGTACTTC. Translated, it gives CVPGTLLAGYQETQYF.

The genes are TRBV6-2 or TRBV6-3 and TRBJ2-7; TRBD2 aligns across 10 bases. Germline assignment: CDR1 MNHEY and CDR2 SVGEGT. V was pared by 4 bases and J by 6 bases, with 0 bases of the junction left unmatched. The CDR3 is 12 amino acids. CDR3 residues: CASSWTSGEQYF. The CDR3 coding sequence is TGTGCCAGCAGTTGGACTAGCGGCGAGCAGTACTTC.

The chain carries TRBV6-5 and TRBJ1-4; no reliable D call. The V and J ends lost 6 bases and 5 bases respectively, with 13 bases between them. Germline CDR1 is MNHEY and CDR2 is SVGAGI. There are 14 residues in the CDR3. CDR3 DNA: TGTGCCAGCAGCACGAGACGCTCCAATGAAAAACTGTTTTTT. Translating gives CASSTRRSNEKLFF.